One and the same sample provided the 12 T cell receptor beta chains below, sequenced in a study of cytomegalovirus exposure and HLA in healthy donors. This PCR relied on a set of 60 Vbeta primers and 13 Jbeta primers. Some clones are missing from TCRdb's copy, which holds only in-frame ones; the method was immunoSEQ multiplex PCR. The sample has 180,000 or so clones, 75% seen once. The sample comprised PBMCs. These TCRs come from a woman between 35 and 50 years old in good health and CMV-seropositive.

V is TRBV2 and J is TRBJ2-7; TRBD2 might be the D (5 bases). CDR1 and CDR2 from the germline V gene are SNHLY and FYNNEI. V was pared by 6 bases and J by 3 bases, with 18 bases between. This CDR3 comprises 15 residues. The CDR3 reads CASRRAAVGSYEQYF. CDR3 in DNA: TGTGCCAGCAGGCGGGCGGCAGTAGGGAGCTACGAGCAGTACTTC.

This chain joins TRBV29-1 and TRBJ1-3; 8 positions match TRBD1. From germline, CDR1 is SQVTM and CDR2 ANQGSEA. V shed 2 bases, J shed 8 bases, and the junction held 8 bases outside the gene matches. The CDR3 has 14 amino acids. CDR3 protein: CSVERTGSRHTIYF. CDR3 nucleotides: TGCAGCGTTGAACGGACAGGGTCGAGACACACCATATATTTT.

This chain uses TRBV19 with TRBJ2-5, with D unclear. Trimming took 3 bases from V and 4 from J, leaving 9 bases between them. This CDR3 spans 13 amino acids. CDR1 and CDR2 (germline): LNHDA, SQIVND (reference sequence). CDR3 sequence reads: CASSIGPRETQYF. In DNA, the CDR3 is TGTGCCAGTAGTATTGGGCCCAGAGAGACCCAGTACTTC.

This clone was recorded once. The chain links TRBV7-2 to TRBJ2-1; D is uncertain. This CDR3 contains 14 residues. Trimming pared 5 bases from V and 1 base from J, leaving 9 bases between. Germline V lookup: CDR1 SGHTA, CDR2 FQGNSA. CDR3 residues: CASSHRQSYNEQFF. CDR3 DNA sequence: TGTGCCAGCAGCCACAGACAATCCTACAATGAGCAGTTCTTC.

This clone appeared once. This sequence joins TRBV10-2 and TRBJ1-1, with D maybe TRBD1 (5 bases). Germline-derived CDR1 and CDR2 are WSHSY and SAAADI. V lost 3 bases to trimming and J lost 0 bases, with 11 bases between them. The CDR3 has 15 amino acids. CDR3 sequence (DNA): TGCGCCAGCAGTGAACAGGTGAGCATGAACACTGAAGCTTTCTTT. This sequence encodes CASSEQVSMNTEAFF.

V is TRBV6-1 and J is TRBJ2-3; 7 bases align to TRBD1. Germline lookup yields CDR1 MNHNS and CDR2 SASEGT. The ends lost 3 bases at V and 7 bases at J; junction bases unmatched: 4. The CDR3 runs 13 residues. The DNA of the CDR3 is TGTGCCAGCAGTGAGCAGGGACAGAATACGCAGTATTTT. Its protein is CASSEQGQNTQYF.

This chain connects TRBV28 to TRBJ1-5, with D unresolved. Germline CDR1 and CDR2: MDHEN and SYDVKM. The V end was cut by 1 base, the J end by 0 bases, with 10 bases between. This CDR3 comprises 16 residues. The CDR3 DNA reads TGTGCCAGCAGTTTATCTGGCAGATATAGCAATCAGCCCCAGCATTTT. This encodes CASSLSGRYSNQPQHF.

The chain employs TRBV14 and TRBJ2-1; 9 nucleotides match TRBD2. The CDR3 runs 14 residues. V dropped 4 bases and J dropped 13; count of bases not matched to a gene: 11. Per the germline V gene, CDR1 is SGHDN and CDR2 is FVKESK. The CDR3 nucleotides are TGTGCCAGCAGCCCCCTTTTAGCGGGAGAGGCCCAGTTCTTC. This codes for CASSPLLAGEAQFF.

The chain is built from TRBV4-3 and TRBJ2-7; 7 nucleotides line up with TRBD1. J was trimmed by 3 bases and V by 3 bases; bases with no gene match: 5. CDR3 length: 14 residues. Germline values: CDR1 LGHNA, CDR2 YSLEER. The CDR3 loop is CASSQWTGIYEQYF. CDR3 sequence (DNA): TGCGCCAGCAGCCAGTGGACAGGTATCTACGAGCAGTACTTC.

The J gene is TRBJ2-7, the V gene TRBV5-6, with 9 bases lining up with TRBD2. Germline CDR1 reads SGHDT; CDR2 reads YYEEEE. CDR3 length equals 15 residues. The V segment lost 4 bases and the J segment 2 bases; nucleotides outside the gene matches: 7. The chain's CDR3 is CASSARLAVTYEQYF. In DNA form, the CDR3 reads TGTGCCAGCAGCGCTAGACTAGCGGTTACCTACGAGCAGTACTTC.

The chain is built from TRBV28 and TRBJ2-1; D ambiguous. This CDR3 comprises 11 residues. V dropped 8 bases and J dropped 6 bases, with 8 bases sitting between them. Germline CDR1 reads MDHEN; CDR2 reads SYDVKM. The DNA for the CDR3 is TGTGCCAGCCGAGCTAGCAATGAGCAGTTCTTC. Amino acids: CASRASNEQFF.

Only a few counts were recorded for this clone. The chain links TRBV11-2 to TRBJ1-2; D not resolved. With 0 bases removed from V and 3 bases from J, the gap between germline ends came to 5 bases. The CDR3 covers 13 residues. Germline lookup yields CDR1 SGHAT and CDR2 FQNNGV. The CDR3 spells CASSLDPYYGYTF. The DNA of the CDR3 is TGTGCCAGCAGCTTAGACCCCTACTATGGCTACACCTTC.